The 20 T cell receptor beta chains below were found in one sample sequenced in a study of shared clonotypes between healthy human individuals. Assay used: immunoSEQ multiplex PCR; TCRdb lists only in-frame clones, some missing. Among about 600,000 clones listed, more than 95% were seen once. The sample was naive CD4+ T cells sorted from blood. Subset meaning: CD45RA+ positively selected. The receptors derive from a woman aged 25-40 years in good health.

This clone was seen a few times. The junction does not match germline at one end; this may be a read error. V usage is TRBV6-5 and J usage is TRBJ1-4; no definite D call. Per the germline V gene, CDR1 is MNHEY and CDR2 is SVGAGI. This CDR3 region has 15 residues. Here the CDR3 reads CASSNSGRTYEKLFF. The CDR3 DNA is TGTGCCAGCAGTAACTCCGGGAGGACCTATGAAAAACTGTTTTTT.

The chain combines TRBV5-4 with TRBJ2-3, with 9 bases aligning to TRBD2. The germline V gene encodes CDR1 SGHNT and CDR2 YYREEE (reference sequence). V was pared by 5 bases and J by 0 bases, with 4 bases of the junction left unmatched. This CDR3 has 15 residues. The CDR3 sequence: CASRRAGGSTDTQYF. As DNA, the CDR3 is TGTGCCAGCAGGCGCGCGGGAGGGAGCACAGATACGCAGTATTTT.

The rearrangement joins TRBV28 to TRBJ2-4; D possibly matches TRBD1 or TRBD2 (5 bases each). V lost 2 bases and J lost 1, with 6 bases in between. The CDR3 is made up of 14 amino acids. Germline CDR1 and CDR2: MDHEN and SYDVKM. The CDR3 sequence is CASSLGGAKNIQYF. The CDR3 nucleotides read TGTGCCAGCAGTTTAGGGGGTGCCAAAAACATTCAGTACTTC.

The gene calls are TRBV27 and TRBJ1-2; 9 bases fit TRBD1. The CDR3 has 14 amino acids. The germline gives CDR1 MNHEY, CDR2 SMNVEV (reference sequence). Trimming took 2 bases from V and 7 from J; bases not matched to a gene: 5. The CDR3 region has the DNA TGTGCCAGCAGTTTAGGGGACAGGGCAGGTGGCTACACCTTC. This gives the protein CASSLGDRAGGYTF.

V is TRBV28 and J is TRBJ2-5; D is possibly TRBD1 (7 bases). Germline lookup yields CDR1 MDHEN and CDR2 SYDVKM. Trimming removed 6 bases from V and 4 bases from J, with 15 bases in between. CDR3 length: 14 amino acids. Here the CDR3 reads CASRPSGGGETQYF. The CDR3 DNA sequence: TGTGCCAGCAGACCTTCAGGGGGAGGAGAGACCCAGTACTTC.

This chain links TRBV4-2 with TRBJ2-5; 11 bases line up with TRBD2. The DNA matches TRBJ2-7 better at its end, which makes the J call doubtful. Germline CDR1 is LGHNA and CDR2 is YNFKEQ. This CDR3 region has 16 residues. CDR3 sequence reads: CASSQEGTSGSYEQYF. The CDR3 region has the DNA TGTGCCAGCAGCCAAGAAGGGACTAGCGGCTCCTACGAGCAGTACTTC.

This clone was found once. The V and J genes are TRBV10-3 and TRBJ2-2; D is perhaps TRBD2 (7 bases). Trimming removed 3 bases from V and 7 bases from J, with 9 bases in between. The CDR3 length is 13 residues. Germline-derived CDR1 and CDR2 are ENHRY and SYGVKD. CDR3 in DNA: TGTGCCATCAGTGAAGGGGGGGACGGGGAGCTGTTTTTT. The encoded protein is CAISEGGDGELFF.

This chain links TRBV11-2 with TRBJ2-6; D uncertain. Per the germline V gene, CDR1 is SGHAT and CDR2 is FQNNGV. The CDR3 runs 18 residues. The V gene lost 6 bases and the J gene lost 0 bases, with 18 bases spanning the gap. The CDR3 region is CASRLTVFPPSGANVLTF. CDR3 bases: TGTGCCAGCAGATTAACAGTTTTTCCCCCCTCTGGGGCCAACGTCCTGACTTTC.

This chain joins TRBV5-1 and TRBJ2-1; TRBD2 aligns across 13 bases. The CDR3 covers 16 residues. V lost 4 bases and J lost 9; bases outside the gene matches: 10. Germline CDR1 and CDR2: SGHRS and YFSETQ. The CDR3 bases are TGCGCCAGCAGCCGGCGACTAGCGGGAGGTCTGGGTGAGCAGTTCTTC. Amino acid sequence: CASSRRLAGGLGEQFF.

The chain has TRBV5-5 and TRBJ1-1; D is uncertain. V was clipped by 4 bases and J by 0 bases, with 1 base between them. CDR3 length equals 11 residues. Germline CDR1 SGHKS, CDR2 YYEKEE (reference sequence). The DNA for the CDR3 is TGTGCCAGCAGCATGAACACTGAAGCTTTCTTT. Translated: CASSMNTEAFF.

The chain recombines TRBV28 with TRBJ2-7, with 7 bases identical to TRBD2. V dropped 6 bases and J dropped 2; count of bases not matched to a gene: 7. Germline V gene lookup returns CDR1 MDHEN and CDR2 SYDVKM. The CDR3 runs 14 residues. The CDR3 nucleotides are TGTGCCAGCAGCACCAGCGGGGTTGCCTACGAGCAGTACTTC. This gives the protein CASSTSGVAYEQYF.

This clone turned up a few times. The rearrangement uses TRBV28 and TRBJ1-2; no firm D call. Trimming left V 3 bases short and J 3 bases short, with 5 bases between. CDR3 length equals 12 residues. Germline V gives CDR1 MDHEN, CDR2 SYDVKM. The CDR3 is CASSFVDYGYTF. In nucleotides, the CDR3 is TGTGCCAGCAGTTTCGTGGACTATGGCTACACCTTC.

This clone was recorded only once. DNA for the CDR3: TGCGCCAGCAGTCAGGACAGATGGGAGCAGTACTTC. Translation: CASSQDRWEQYF. V and J are TRBV5-1 and TRBJ2-5; D perhaps matches TRBD1 (6 bases). The CDR3 loop spans 12 amino acids. The ends were cut back, 5 bases at V and 11 bases at J, with 16 bases in the middle. Germline-derived CDR1 and CDR2 are SGHRS and YFSETQ.

The chain links TRBV10-3 to TRBJ1-5; D perhaps matches TRBD1 (5 bases). This CDR3 is built from 15 residues. V lost 2 bases to trimming and J lost 6 bases, with 14 bases between them. Germline values: CDR1 ENHRY, CDR2 SYGVKD. The CDR3 is CAISERGRNPQPQHF. CDR3 DNA sequence: TGTGCCATCAGTGAGAGGGGCCGGAATCCTCAGCCCCAGCATTTT.

The rearrangement links TRBV5-1 to TRBJ2-7; TRBD2 agrees at 8 bases. This CDR3 has 15 amino acids. Unmatched junction bases numbered 9, after V lost 0 bases and J lost 7 bases. Germline V gene sequence: CDR1 SGHRS, CDR2 YFSETQ. The DNA for the CDR3 is TGCGCCAGCAGCTTGGCGACAGCGGGAGTTCGGGAGCAGTACTTC. Its translation: CASSLATAGVREQYF.

The chain is built from TRBV28 and TRBJ2-7, with D unclear. V shed 8 bases and J shed 4 bases, with 18 bases lying between them. CDR1 and CDR2 (germline): MDHEN, SYDVKM. This CDR3 has 14 residues. This CDR3 reads CASGIGITTYEQYF. CDR3 bases: TGTGCCAGCGGTATTGGGATAACAACGTACGAGCAGTACTTC.

The chain recombines TRBV19 with TRBJ2-2, with 15 bases aligning to TRBD2. Losses at the gene ends were 8 bases for V and 0 bases for J; bases not matched to a gene: 1. The CDR3 length is 16 residues. Germline-derived CDR1 and CDR2 are LNHDA and SQIVND (reference sequence). CDR3 sequence (DNA): TGTGCCAGTGGACTAGCGGGAGGGGCGAACACCGGGGAGCTGTTTTTT. It yields the protein CASGLAGGANTGELFF.

The chain employs TRBV7-3 and TRBJ1-1; D unresolved. CDR3 length equals 15 residues. Germline CDR1 SGHTA, CDR2 FQGTGA. The V and J ends lost 0 bases and 0 bases respectively, with 8 bases between them. For the CDR3, the DNA is TGTGCCAGCAGCTTAACTTCACAGATGAACACTGAAGCTTTCTTT. It encodes CASSLTSQMNTEAFF.

The rearrangement links TRBV5-4 to TRBJ2-7; 7 bases fit TRBD2. Germline CDR1 and CDR2: SGHNT and YYREEE (reference sequence). The CDR3 contains 14 residues. Unmatched junction bases numbered 6, after V lost 4 bases and J lost 2 bases. The CDR3 reads CASSVGGGAYEQYF. In nucleotides, the CDR3 is TGTGCCAGCAGCGTGGGGGGAGGGGCCTACGAGCAGTACTTC.

The chain recombines TRBV25-1 with TRBJ2-5; 7 nucleotides align to TRBD1. This CDR3 has 17 amino acids. Germline values: CDR1 MGHDK, CDR2 SYGVNS. V dropped 6 bases and J dropped 0; count of bases not matched to a gene: 13. The DNA for the CDR3 is TGTGCCAGCAGACCCGCACTTGGGACAGCGTACCAAGAGACCCAGTACTTC. Protein product: CASRPALGTAYQETQYF.